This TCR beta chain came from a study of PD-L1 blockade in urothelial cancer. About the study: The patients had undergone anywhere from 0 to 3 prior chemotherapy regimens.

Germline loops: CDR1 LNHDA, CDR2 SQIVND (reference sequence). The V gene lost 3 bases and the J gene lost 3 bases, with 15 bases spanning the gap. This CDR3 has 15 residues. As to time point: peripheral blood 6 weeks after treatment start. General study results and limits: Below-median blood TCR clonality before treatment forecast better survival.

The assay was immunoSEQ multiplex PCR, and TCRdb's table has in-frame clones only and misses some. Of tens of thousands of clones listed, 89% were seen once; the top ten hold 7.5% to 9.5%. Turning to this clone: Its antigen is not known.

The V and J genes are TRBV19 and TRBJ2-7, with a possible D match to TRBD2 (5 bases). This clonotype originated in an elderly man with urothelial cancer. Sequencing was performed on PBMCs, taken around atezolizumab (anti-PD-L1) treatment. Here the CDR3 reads CASSMRMSGGYEQYF. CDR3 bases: TGTGCCAGTAGTATGCGTATGTCAGGAGGCTACGAGCAGTACTTC.